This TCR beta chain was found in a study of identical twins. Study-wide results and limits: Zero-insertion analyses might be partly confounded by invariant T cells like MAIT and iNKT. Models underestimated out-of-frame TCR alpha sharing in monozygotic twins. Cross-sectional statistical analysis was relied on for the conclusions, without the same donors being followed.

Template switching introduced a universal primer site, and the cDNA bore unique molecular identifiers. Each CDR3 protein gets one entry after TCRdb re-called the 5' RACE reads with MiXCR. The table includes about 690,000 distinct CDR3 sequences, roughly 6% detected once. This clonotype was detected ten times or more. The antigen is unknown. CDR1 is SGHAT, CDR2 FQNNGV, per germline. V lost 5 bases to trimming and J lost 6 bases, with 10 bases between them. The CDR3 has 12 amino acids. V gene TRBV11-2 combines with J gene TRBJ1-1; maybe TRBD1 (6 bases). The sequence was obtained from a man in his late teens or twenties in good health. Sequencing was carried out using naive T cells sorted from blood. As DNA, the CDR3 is TGTGCCAGCAGCGCATACAGGGCTGAAGCTTTCTTT. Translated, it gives CASSAYRAEAFF.